This paragraph reports one T cell receptor beta chain. CD8+ and CD4+ T cells circulating in blood were sequenced for TCR beta. Healthy donors acted as controls, with matching for age and sex. TEMRA cells were FACS-enriched, unlike CD8+ and CD4+ T cells, which were negatively isolated. These data originate in a study of CD8 T cells in Susac syndrome. Trimming left V 2 bases short and J 8 bases short, with 9 bases between. This CDR3 has 13 residues. Germline values: CDR1 PRHDT, CDR2 FYEKMQ (reference sequence). With random hexamers, reverse transcription was performed on about 0.45 to 1 ug of RNA. The authors amplified TCR beta CDR3 across 54 Vbeta and 13 Jbeta using immunoSEQ multiplex PCR. One entry per CDR3 protein, called by TCRdb with MiXCR from the immunoSEQ multiplex PCR reads. This sample carries 160,000 or so distinct CDR3 sequences, about 90% of them seen once, and the ten largest clones take around 0.08%.

The receptor was derived from a human donor in good health. The sequenced material came from CD4+ T cells from PBMCs. This rearrangement joins TRBV13 to TRBJ1-4; D gene unclear. The CDR3 here is CASSLQLSEKLFF. CDR3 nucleotide sequence: TGTGCCAGCAGCTTACAACTGAGCGAAAAACTGTTTTTT.